This TCR beta chain was sequenced in a study of CD8 T cells in Susac syndrome. The overall study: There were Susac syndrome patients who were therapy-naive at blood draw, others on corticosteroids, and others on intravenous immunoglobulin alone.

CDR3 length: 12 residues. Germline loops: CDR1 MDHEN, CDR2 SYDVKM. V shed 4 bases and J shed 4 bases, with 8 bases lying between them. After extraction with the RNeasy kit, about 0.5 to 1 ug of the RNA was reverse transcribed using random hexamers. Amplification of TCR beta CDR3 by immunoSEQ multiplex PCR spanned 54 Vbeta and 13 Jbeta. TCRdb reprocessed the immunoSEQ multiplex PCR reads via MiXCR and lists one record per CDR3 protein. This table has around 170,000 distinct CDR3 sequences, about 96% appearing once. Purification of the CD8+ and CD4+ T cells relied on negative isolation, and TEMRA cells underwent FACS enrichment. In its sample, this clonotype was seen once.

Sequenced material: CD4+ T cells from PBMCs. This clonotype originated in a human donor with Susac syndrome. The V and J genes are TRBV28 and TRBJ2-7; D is unresolved. CDR3 sequence reads: CASSSAPYEQYV. CDR3 coding DNA: TGTGCCAGCAGTTCAGCACCATACGAGCAGTACGTC.